This TCR beta chain was retrieved from a study of regulatory T cells in long-lasting Graves disease. Study conclusions and caveats: Graves' patients with persistent disease showed TCR diversity lower than patients newly diagnosed.

In its sample, this clonotype was seen many times. The antigen is not known. Trimming took off 3 bases at V and 5 bases at J, with 14 bases between the two ends. The CDR3 has 15 amino acids. The germline V gene encodes CDR1 SNHLY and CDR2 FYNNEI. As for time point: persistent/refractory GD, antithyroid drugs over 5 years with positive TRAb. PBMC-extracted RNA yielded the TCR library. Combining iRepertoire HTBI primers with Arm-PCR of CDR3 regions, the authors built TCR beta libraries. TCRdb processed the multiplex PCR reads anew with MiXCR; each CDR3 protein has one entry. The sample records a few hundred thousand distinct CDR3 sequences, roughly 20% being singletons.

This sample comprised peripheral blood mononuclear cells (PBMCs), obtained when the disease was refractory, from a patient treated with antithyroid drugs. The origin of this receptor is a woman aged 40-49 years with Graves disease. The chain employs TRBV2 and TRBJ1-5; D possibly corresponds to TRBD1 (6 bases). CDR3 amino acids: CASSDVGYRDQPQHF. In DNA, the CDR3 is TGTGCCAGCAGTGACGTAGGGTACAGGGATCAGCCCCAGCATTTT.